The entry that follows covers one T cell receptor (beta chain) sequence. Its antigen is as yet unknown. These data are taken from a study of OX40 agonist ivuxolimab in advanced cancers. For the study at large: The dose of intravenous ivuxolimab that patients received every 2 weeks ranged from 0.01 to 10 mg/kg. Study-level points and caveats: Some of the nonresponding patients also showed low levels of normalized T-cell clonal expansion. More expanded clones were found, on average, in CD8+ than in CD4+ T cells.

The CDR3 length is 16 residues. V lost 0 bases and J lost 7, with 16 bases in between. Germline CDR1 and CDR2: MGHRA and YSYEKL. Data came from immunoSEQ multiplex PCR; TCRdb stores just in-frame clones and leaves some out. The sample contains about 82,000 clones, around four fifths of which appear only once. Sample: CD4+ or CD8+ T cells sorted from blood, taken in a trial of the OX40 agonist ivuxolimab. The V call is TRBV4-1, the J call TRBJ2-1; tentative D call: TRBD2 (7 bases). The source is an adult with an advanced solid tumor such as melanoma, head and neck, liver or kidney cancer. CDR3 bases: TGCGCCAGCAGCCAAGAAGGGCGGGGAGGGGGTAATGAGCAGTTCTTC. Encoded protein: CASSQEGRGGGNEQFF.